Listed below are T cell receptor beta chains from one sample, sequenced in a study of OX40 agonist ivuxolimab in advanced cancers. Sequencing was performed with immunoSEQ multiplex PCR; in TCRdb, only in-frame clones are kept and a portion is missing. The sample consists of about 83,000 clones, less than 85% of them appearing once. The starting material was CD4+ or CD8+ T cells sorted from blood, obtained in a trial of the OX40 agonist ivuxolimab. The origin of the receptors is an adult with an advanced solid tumor such as melanoma, head and neck, liver or kidney cancer. Both conserved end residues are part of each CDR3. The order of the fields is clone size, J gene, D gene, V gene, CDR3 DNA, CDR3 protein. The D gene is left open where the match is weak. Some rows mark clone size as missing; the rest say once, few, many or name a class of expanded clone.

NA,TRBJ2-6,NA,TRBV6-1,TGTGCCAGCAGTGAGGGACGCTACCGAAGCTCTGGGGCCAACGTCCTGACTTTC,CASSEGRYRSSGANVLTF
NA,TRBJ1-2,TRBD1,TRBV6-5,TGTGCCAGCAGAGAACAGGGGGTCTATGGCTACACCTTC,CASREQGVYGYTF
few,TRBJ2-1,NA,TRBV7-2,TGTGCCAGCAGCCGGAGCTCCTACAATGAGCAGTTCTTC,CASSRSSYNEQFF
NA,TRBJ1-1,NA,TRBV6-5,TGTGCCAGCAGCCGCCCCTTGGCAGGGAACACTGAAGCTTTCTTT,CASSRPLAGNTEAFF
NA,TRBJ2-1,NA,TRBV11-3,TGTGCCAGCAGCTCCCAGGTTCGGTCCAAGGGGCAGTTCTTC,CASSSQVRSKGQFF
NA,TRBJ2-3,TRBD1,TRBV11-2,TGTGCCAGCAGCTTACCAACGGACAGGGGCTTTAGCACAGATACGCAGTATTTT,CASSLPTDRGFSTDTQYF
NA,TRBJ1-1,NA,TRBV19,TGTGCCAGTATTCGGGCGACTGAAGCTTTCTTT,CASIRATEAFF
NA,TRBJ2-7,NA,TRBV9,TGTGCCAGCAGCCGCCCCCCGATTAGGATCCCCTACGAGCAGTACTTC,CASSRPPIRIPYEQYF
NA,TRBJ2-3,NA,TRBV7-9,TGTGCCAGCAGCTTCGGGGTCTCCACAGATACGCAGTATTTT,CASSFGVSTDTQYF
NA,TRBJ2-2,NA,TRBV7-2,TGTGCCAGCCAACCCACCGGGGGTTCCACCGGGGAGCTGTTTTTT,CASQPTGGSTGELFF
NA,TRBJ1-2,NA,TRBV11-3,TGTGCCAGCAGCTTAGGCCTTAAGACAGATTCTAACTATGGCTACACCTTC,CASSLGLKTDSNYGYTF
NA,TRBJ1-1,NA,TRBV6-5,TGTGCCAGCAGTCGATTCACTGAAGCTTTCTTT,CASSRFTEAFF
NA,TRBJ2-1,NA,TRBV7-9,TGTGCCAGCAGCTTAGCGGAGGCAGGCCCAAGCTCCTACAATGAGCAGTTCTTC,CASSLAEAGPSSYNEQFF
NA,TRBJ2-7,NA,TRBV5-4,TGTGCCAGCAGTATTGGGGCCGGGGTCGAGCAGTACTTC,CASSIGAGVEQYF
NA,TRBJ1-6,NA,TRBV6-1,TGTGCCAGCAGTGAACTCGACAAGGGGGACTATTCACCCCTCCACTTT,CASSELDKGDYSPLHF
once,TRBJ2-7,NA,TRBV5-8,TGTGCCAGCAGCTTGGGAACAGGGAGCTCCTACGAGCAGTACTTC,CASSLGTGSSYEQYF
NA,TRBJ1-4,NA,TRBV6-1,TGTGCCATGAGGGAAAAACTGTTTTTT,CAMREKLFF
NA,TRBJ1-1,NA,TRBV7-2,TGTGCCAGCAGCCCTTCTATGAACACTGAAGCTTTCTTT,CASSPSMNTEAFF
NA,TRBJ2-1,NA,TRBV19,TGTGCCAGTAGATTGAGGGCTACCTCACAGAATGAGCAGTTCTTC,CASRLRATSQNEQFF
NA,TRBJ2-4,NA,TRBV4-1,TGCGCCAGCAGCCAAGATATGAACATTCAGTACTTC,CASSQDMNIQYF
NA,TRBJ2-5,TRBD2,TRBV4-1,TGCGCCAGCAGCCTTTTGCAGCGGGGGTCCCTCCAAGAGACCCAGTACTTC,CASSLLQRGSLQETQYF
once,TRBJ2-3,NA,TRBV11-2,TGTGCCAGCAGCCCAACAGTCGCCTTCACGGCAGATACGCAGTATTTT,CASSPTVAFTADTQYF
NA,TRBJ1-2,TRBD1,TRBV7-2,TGTGCCAGCAGCTTAGGAGGGACAGGGGATGGTTTGAACTATGGCTACACCTTC,CASSLGGTGDGLNYGYTF
NA,TRBJ1-3,NA,TRBV25-1,TGTGCCAGCAGTGAATGGAGCAGGGGCGACACCATATATTTT,CASSEWSRGDTIYF
NA,TRBJ2-1,TRBD2,TRBV9,TGTGCCAGCAGCCTAGCGGGCGGGGGGGTGGCGTACAATGAGCAGTTCTTC,CASSLAGGGVAYNEQFF
NA,TRBJ2-3,NA,TRBV5-4,TGTGCCAGCTCTGCCAAAGTGGCTCCTAGCACAGATACGCAGTATTTT,CASSAKVAPSTDTQYF
NA,TRBJ1-1,NA,TRBV7-3,TGTGCCAGCAGCTTAGAGGTCAGGGTCGTGGCTGAAGCTTTCTTT,CASSLEVRVVAEAFF
NA,TRBJ2-1,NA,TRBV7-3,TGTGCCAGCAGCTTAGAGGGGCGTTATCCCTACAATGAGCAGTTCTTC,CASSLEGRYPYNEQFF
NA,TRBJ2-3,NA,TRBV30,TGTGCCTGGAGTGCGGAAAGGGGTACGCAGTATTTT,CAWSAERGTQYF
NA,TRBJ2-7,NA,TRBV30,TGTGCCTGGAGTCGGAGCTACGAGCAGTACTTC,CAWSRSYEQYF
NA,TRBJ1-3,NA,TRBV30,TGTGCCTGGAGTGCTAACAGGGTCCGGGATTCCACCATATATTTT,CAWSANRVRDSTIYF
NA,TRBJ1-5,NA,TRBV16,TGTGCCAGCAGCCAATCTCGAGACACTGGACAGCCCCAGCATTTT,CASSQSRDTGQPQHF
NA,TRBJ1-2,NA,TRBV18,TGTGCCAGCTCACCACCTTGGGCAACAGGGATACAGGGAGGCTACACCTTC,CASSPPWATGIQGGYTF
NA,TRBJ1-1,NA,TRBV6-7,TGTGCCAGCAGAAGTTCGGTTTGGGCGGACTCAAGTACTGAAGCTTTCTTT,CASRSSVWADSSTEAFF
NA,TRBJ1-1,NA,TRBV6-5,TGTGCCAGCAGTTGGGTGTCGGTGAGCACTGAAGCTTTCTTT,CASSWVSVSTEAFF
few,TRBJ2-1,NA,TRBV6-1,TGTGCCAGCAGGGACTTTAGCTCCTACAATGAGCAGTTCTTC,CASRDFSSYNEQFF
NA,TRBJ2-7,NA,TRBV7-8,TGTGCCAGCAGCTTAGATGTGGGGCTAGGGTCCTACGAGCAGTACTTC,CASSLDVGLGSYEQYF
NA,TRBJ1-1,NA,TRBV15,TGTGCCACCAGTTCCTTTACCGGGGACACTGAAGCTTTCTTT,CATSSFTGDTEAFF
NA,TRBJ2-6,NA,TRBV4-2,TGTGCCAGCAGCCAAGACAGCTCTGGGGCCAACGTCCTGACTTTC,CASSQDSSGANVLTF
NA,TRBJ2-6,TRBD2,TRBV27,TGTGCCACCTCCGGGGGGTCTGGGGCCAACGTCCTGACTTTC,CATSGGSGANVLTF
once,TRBJ2-3,NA,TRBV4-1,TGCGCCAGCAGCCAAGAGGTCTTCCGCCCAGATACGCAGTATTTT,CASSQEVFRPDTQYF
NA,TRBJ2-3,NA,TRBV19,TGTGCCAGTAAGGCGTCGGGGGCAGATACGCAGTATTTT,CASKASGADTQYF
NA,TRBJ1-2,TRBD1,TRBV7-2,TGTGCCAGCAGCGCCCGACAGGGCCAATATGGCTACACCTTC,CASSARQGQYGYTF
NA,TRBJ2-5,TRBD2,TRBV6-1,TGTGCCATAAACCTAGCGGGGCCGAAAGAGACCCAGTACTTC,CAINLAGPKETQYF
NA,TRBJ1-5,NA,TRBV19,TGTGCCAGTAGTATAGGGGGCTTCACGGGTCAGCCCCAGCATTTT,CASSIGGFTGQPQHF
NA,TRBJ1-1,NA,TRBV5-6,TGTGCCAGCAGCTTGGAATCACACCAACTCACTGAAGCTTTCTTT,CASSLESHQLTEAFF
NA,TRBJ1-1,NA,TRBV4-2,TGTGCCAGCAGCCTCTCGGGCGGAGTGAACACTGAAGCTTTCTTT,CASSLSGGVNTEAFF
NA,TRBJ2-3,NA,TRBV19,TGTGCCAGTAGTAGGGGGTCGGGAGATACGCAGTATTTT,CASSRGSGDTQYF
NA,TRBJ2-1,TRBD1,TRBV12-5,TGTGCTAGTGGTTTGGTACTAGGACAGGGCCTCTATGAGCAGTTCTTC,CASGLVLGQGLYEQFF
NA,TRBJ2-6,NA,TRBV12-5,TGTGCTAGTGGTTTGGCATGGGATGTGGGTTTCTCTGGGGCCAACGTCCTGACTTTC,CASGLAWDVGFSGANVLTF
NA,TRBJ1-5,TRBD1,TRBV27,TGTGCCAGCAGTCCCGGACAGGGTGGTCAGCCCCAGCATTTT,CASSPGQGGQPQHF
once,TRBJ1-1,NA,TRBV11-1,TGTGCCAGCAGATATGGAGGGGCAAGAAACACTGAAGCTTTCTTT,CASRYGGARNTEAFF
NA,TRBJ2-1,TRBD2,TRBV11-2,TGTGCGGAGCGGGAGAATCATGAGCAGTTCTTC,CAERENHEQFF
NA,TRBJ2-5,TRBD2,TRBV7-2,TGTGCCAGCAGTTTTAGCGGGGCCCAAGAGACCCAGTACTTC,CASSFSGAQETQYF
NA,TRBJ2-5,TRBD2,TRBV2,TGTGCCAGCAGTCAGACTAGCGGGGCCCACTTC,CASSQTSGAHF